This T cell receptor (beta chain) was sequenced for a study of T cells expressing NK-cell markers. Study background: Just one sequenced donor of eight was HCMV-seronegative, while seven were seropositive.

The CDR3 has 14 amino acids. CDR1 is MNHEY, CDR2 SVGEGT, per germline. The study's findings and limits: Clones of NKG2C+ T cells that had expanded were of unclear HCMV specificity. Dominance of the CD3+CD56-NKG2C+ fraction by these clonotypes also held in several donors.

In generating TCR beta cDNA, 5'RACE template switching with UMIs was used. TCRdb re-called the 5' RACE reads and shows each CDR3 protein once, DNA omitted. This listing includes about 460,000 distinct CDR3 sequences. Regarding this clonotype: The antigen is not known.

The TCR originated in a woman in her 50s in good health. The chain has TRBV6-2 or TRBV6-3 and TRBJ2-3; no DNA is available, so the TRBD2 call from TCRdb remains unchecked. Sequencing was performed on blood T cells: a sorted CD56 or NKG2C T cell subset, CD4+ or CD8+ T cells, or bulk PBMC T cells (not recorded which). CDR3 residues: CASSYSRGPDTQYF.